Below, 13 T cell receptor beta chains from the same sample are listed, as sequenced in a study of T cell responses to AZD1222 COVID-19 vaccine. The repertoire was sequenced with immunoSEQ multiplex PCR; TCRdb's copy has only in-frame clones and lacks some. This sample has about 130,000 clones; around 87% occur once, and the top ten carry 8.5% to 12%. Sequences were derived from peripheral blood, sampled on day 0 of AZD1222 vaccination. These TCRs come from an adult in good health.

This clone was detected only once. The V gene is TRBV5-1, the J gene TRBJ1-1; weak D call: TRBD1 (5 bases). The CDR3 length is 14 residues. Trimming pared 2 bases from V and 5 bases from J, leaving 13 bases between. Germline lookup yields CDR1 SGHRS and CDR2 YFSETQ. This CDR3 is CASSFGTGGTEAFF. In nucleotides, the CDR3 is TGCGCCAGCAGCTTCGGGACCGGGGGGACTGAAGCTTTCTTT.

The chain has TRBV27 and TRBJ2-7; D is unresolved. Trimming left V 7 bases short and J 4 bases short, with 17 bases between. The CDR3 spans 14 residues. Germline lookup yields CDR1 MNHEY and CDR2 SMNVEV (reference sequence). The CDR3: CASNPMRVPYEQYF. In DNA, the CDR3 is TGTGCCAGCAATCCGATGAGAGTACCGTACGAGCAGTACTTC.

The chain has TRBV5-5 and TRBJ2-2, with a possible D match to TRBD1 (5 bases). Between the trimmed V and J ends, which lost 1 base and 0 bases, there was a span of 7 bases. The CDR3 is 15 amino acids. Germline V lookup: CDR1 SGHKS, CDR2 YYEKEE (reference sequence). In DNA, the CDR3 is TGTGCCAGCAGCTTGCAGGGCGCGAACACCGGGGAGCTGTTTTTT. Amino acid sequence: CASSLQGANTGELFF.

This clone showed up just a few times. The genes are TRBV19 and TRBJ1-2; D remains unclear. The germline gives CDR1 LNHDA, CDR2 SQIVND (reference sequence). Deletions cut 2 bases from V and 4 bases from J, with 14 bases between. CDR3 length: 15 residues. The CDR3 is CASSISGVGIYGYTF. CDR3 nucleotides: TGTGCCAGTAGTATAAGCGGAGTCGGAATCTATGGCTACACCTTC.

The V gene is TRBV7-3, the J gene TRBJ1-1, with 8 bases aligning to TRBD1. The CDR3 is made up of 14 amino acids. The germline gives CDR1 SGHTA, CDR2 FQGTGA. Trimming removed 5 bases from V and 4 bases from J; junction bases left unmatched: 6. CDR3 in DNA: TGTGCCAGCAGCCCAGGGGGCTTGGGCACTGAAGCTTTCTTT. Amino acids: CASSPGGLGTEAFF.

The DNA of the CDR3 is TGTGCCAGCAGCTTGGAAGGACAGGGGTTAGGGGAGCTGTTTTTT. This encodes CASSLEGQGLGELFF. This chain connects TRBV7-3 to TRBJ2-2; TRBD1 agrees at 9 bases. CDR1 SGHTA and CDR2 FQGTGA come from the germline V gene. This CDR3 is 15 amino acids long. Trimming at V came to 3 bases and at J to 8 bases, leaving 7 bases not matched to a gene.

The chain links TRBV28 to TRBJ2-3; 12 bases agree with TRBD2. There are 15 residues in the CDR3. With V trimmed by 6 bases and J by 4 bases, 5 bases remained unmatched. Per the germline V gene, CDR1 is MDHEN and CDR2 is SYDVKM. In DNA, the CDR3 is TGTGCCAGCAGCAAACTAGCGGGAGGTGCAGATACGCAGTATTTT. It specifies CASSKLAGGADTQYF.

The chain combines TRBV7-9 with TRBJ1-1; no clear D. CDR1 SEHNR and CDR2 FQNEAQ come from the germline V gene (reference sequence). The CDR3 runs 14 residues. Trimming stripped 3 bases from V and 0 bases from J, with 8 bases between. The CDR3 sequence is CASSLKGLNTEAFF. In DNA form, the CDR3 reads TGTGCCAGCAGCTTGAAGGGATTGAACACTGAAGCTTTCTTT.

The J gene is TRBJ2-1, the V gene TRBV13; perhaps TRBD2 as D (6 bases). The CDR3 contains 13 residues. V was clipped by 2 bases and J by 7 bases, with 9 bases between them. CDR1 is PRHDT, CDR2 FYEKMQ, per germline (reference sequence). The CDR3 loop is CASSLPGLNEQFF. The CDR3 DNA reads TGTGCCAGCAGCTTACCGGGACTGAATGAGCAGTTCTTC.

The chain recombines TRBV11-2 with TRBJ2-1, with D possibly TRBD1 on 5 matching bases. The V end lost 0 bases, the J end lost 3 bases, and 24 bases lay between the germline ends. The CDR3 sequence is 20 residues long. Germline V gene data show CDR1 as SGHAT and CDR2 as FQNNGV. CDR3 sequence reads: CASSLDEGVDNRFYYNEQFF. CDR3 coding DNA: TGTGCCAGCAGCTTAGATGAAGGAGTGGACAACCGATTCTACTACAATGAGCAGTTCTTC. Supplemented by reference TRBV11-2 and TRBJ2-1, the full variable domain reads EAGVAQSPRYKIIEKRQSVAFWCNPISGHATLYWYQQILGQGPKLLIQFQNNGVVDDSQLPKDRFSAERLKGVDSTLKIQPAKLEDSAVYLCASSLDEGVDNRFYYNEQFFGPGTRLTVL.

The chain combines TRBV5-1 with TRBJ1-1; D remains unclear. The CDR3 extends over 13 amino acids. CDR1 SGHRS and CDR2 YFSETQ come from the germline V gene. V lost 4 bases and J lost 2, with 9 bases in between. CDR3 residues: CASSPRSNTEAFF. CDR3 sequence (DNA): TGCGCCAGCAGCCCGAGGAGTAACACTGAAGCTTTCTTT.

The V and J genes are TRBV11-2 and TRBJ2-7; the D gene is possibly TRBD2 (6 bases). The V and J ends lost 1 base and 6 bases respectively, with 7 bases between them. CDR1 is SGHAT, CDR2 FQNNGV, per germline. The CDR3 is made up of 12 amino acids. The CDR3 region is CASSLGAGEQYF. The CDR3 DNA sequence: TGTGCCAGCAGCTTAGGAGCGGGCGAGCAGTACTTC.

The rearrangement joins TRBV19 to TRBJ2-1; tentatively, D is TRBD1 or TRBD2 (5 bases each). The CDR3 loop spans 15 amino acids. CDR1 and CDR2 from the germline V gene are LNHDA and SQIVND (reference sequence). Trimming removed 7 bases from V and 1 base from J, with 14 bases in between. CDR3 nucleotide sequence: TGTGCCAGTAATCGGGACGGAGGATCCTACAATGAGCAGTTCTTC. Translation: CASNRDGGSYNEQFF.